The 23 T cell receptor beta chains given below trace back to one sample, sequenced in a study of blood T cell repertoires in COVID-19. TCRdb's copy holds only in-frame clones and misses some; the assay was immunoSEQ multiplex PCR. In the table there are roughly 200,000 clones, roughly 83% of which are singletons. Material: peripheral blood. Every receptor here comes from a woman in her forties with COVID-19, enrolled during active disease.

The chain is built from TRBV2 and TRBJ2-7; 9 bases agree with TRBD1. This CDR3 is built from 12 residues. V lost 10 bases and J lost 2; bases outside the gene matches: 3. CDR1 SNHLY and CDR2 FYNNEI come from the germline V gene. The CDR3 sequence: CAIGQGPYEQYF. CDR3 nucleotide sequence: TGTGCCATTGGACAGGGGCCCTACGAGCAGTACTTC. The whole variable domain, remainder taken from reference TRBV2 and TRBJ2-7, is EPEVTQTPSHQVTQMGQEVILRCVPISNHLYFYWYRQILGQKVEFLVSFYNNEISEKSEIFDDQFSVERPDGSNFTLKIRSTKLEDSAMYFCAIGQGPYEQYFGPGTRLTVT.

The chain employs TRBV3-1 (or the pseudogene TRBV3-2) and TRBJ1-1; perhaps TRBD1 as D (5 bases). The CDR3 extends over 14 amino acids. V was trimmed by 1 base and J by 4 bases, leaving 10 bases between them. Germline V gene sequence: CDR1 LGHDT, CDR2 YNNKEL (reference sequence). For the CDR3, the DNA is TGTGCCAGCAGCCAAGGGGGGGTGAGCACTGAAGCTTTCTTT. Amino acids: CASSQGGVSTEAFF.

This rearrangement joins TRBV29-1 to TRBJ2-7, with TRBD1 identical over 7 bases. Germline-derived CDR1 and CDR2 are SQVTM and ANQGSEA. This CDR3 is 13 amino acids long. J was trimmed by 6 bases and V by 4 bases; bases with no gene match: 9. The CDR3 sequence: CSVAYRGDSEQYF. CDR3 sequence (DNA): TGCAGCGTTGCATACAGGGGCGACTCCGAGCAGTACTTC.

V usage is TRBV29-1 and J usage is TRBJ2-5, with 9 positions matching TRBD1. The J segment lost 5 bases and the V segment lost 5 bases, leaving 6 bases of the junction unmatched. The CDR3 length is 13 residues. Germline V gene data show CDR1 as SQVTM and CDR2 as ANQGSEA. CDR3 in DNA: TGCAGCGTTACTACAGGGGGCCGGGAGACCCAGTACTTC. Encoded protein: CSVTTGGRETQYF.

This chain uses TRBV19 with TRBJ2-3, with D maybe TRBD1 (6 bases). Germline assignment: CDR1 LNHDA and CDR2 SQIVND (reference sequence). CDR3 length equals 14 residues. V shed 6 bases and J shed 3 bases, with 13 bases lying between them. In DNA, the CDR3 is TGTGCCAGTAGCCCGACAGGTGGAACAGATACGCAGTATTTT. This encodes CASSPTGGTDTQYF.

V gene TRBV2 combines with J gene TRBJ1-5, with a possible D match to TRBD1 (6 bases). The germline gives CDR1 SNHLY, CDR2 FYNNEI. This CDR3 has 13 amino acids. Trimming cost V 7 bases and J 3 bases, with 10 bases left between them. The CDR3 coding sequence is TGTGCCAGCAAGTCAGGGGTCAATCAGCCCCAGCATTTT. Its protein is CASKSGVNQPQHF.

The CDR3 protein is CASSRRGNWVANEKLFF. In nucleotides, the CDR3 is TGTGCCAGCAGCAGACGGGGGAATTGGGTAGCTAATGAAAAACTGTTTTTT. The V gene is TRBV5-6, the J gene TRBJ1-4; D possibly corresponds to TRBD1 (5 bases). V was trimmed by 4 bases and J by 3 bases, leaving 19 bases between them. The CDR3 consists of 17 residues. Germline CDR1 is SGHDT and CDR2 is YYEEEE.

This chain uses TRBV14 with TRBJ1-2; D is possibly TRBD1 (6 bases). The germline V gene has CDR1 SGHDN and CDR2 FVKESK. This CDR3 spans 16 amino acids. Trimming removed 4 bases from V and 2 bases from J, with 17 bases in between. The DNA of the CDR3 is TGTGCCAGCAGCCGCCGAACCCCAGGGGCAAACTATGGCTACACCTTC. This sequence encodes CASSRRTPGANYGYTF.

This clone was seen more than once but under ten times. The same CDR3 can be traced to other DNA sequences in this sample. The J gene is TRBJ2-1, the V gene TRBV12-3 or TRBV12-4; TRBD2 matches 7 bases. V was pared by 3 bases and J by 7 bases, with 0 bases of the junction left unmatched. There are 12 residues in the CDR3. The CDR3 DNA is TGTGCCAGCAGTTTCGGGGGGAATGAGCAGTTCTTC. Amino acid sequence: CASSFGGNEQFF.

The J gene is TRBJ2-7, the V gene TRBV6-5; TRBD2 might be the D (6 bases). The CDR3 covers 14 residues. With 2 bases removed from V and 7 bases from J, the gap between germline ends came to 15 bases. Germline CDR1 and CDR2: MNHEY and SVGAGI. The CDR3 coding sequence is TGTGCCAGCAGTTACCAACTAGTTGGAGGGGAGCAGTACTTC. It encodes CASSYQLVGGEQYF.

The chain couples TRBV14 to TRBJ2-7; 7 bases line up with TRBD2. Germline assignment: CDR1 SGHDN and CDR2 FVKESK. The trim removed 4 bases at V and 4 bases at J, leaving 10 bases unmatched. The length of the CDR3 is 15 residues. The CDR3 loop is CASSPLTAGVYEQYF. Here the CDR3 DNA reads TGTGCCAGCAGCCCATTGACCGCGGGAGTTTACGAGCAGTACTTC.

The V gene is TRBV7-8, the J gene TRBJ1-1, with TRBD1 matching over 10 bases. V gave up 5 bases and J gave up 4 bases; unmatched junction bases: 10. Germline V gene sequence: CDR1 SGHVS, CDR2 FQNEAQ. CDR3 length: 16 amino acids. The CDR3 loop is CASSPFGTGDFTEAFF. The CDR3 DNA is TGTGCCAGCAGCCCGTTCGGGACAGGGGACTTCACTGAAGCTTTCTTT.

The V call is TRBV10-1, the J call TRBJ1-2; tentative D call: TRBD1 (6 bases). Germline V lookup: CDR1 WNHNN, CDR2 SYGVQD (reference sequence). CDR3 length equals 16 residues. Trimming took off 3 bases at V and 5 bases at J, with 19 bases between the two ends. The CDR3 DNA is TGCGCCAGCAGTGACCGGACAGATAGTAGGGGGTATGGCTACACCTTC. Protein sequence: CASSDRTDSRGYGYTF.

This clone was observed a handful of times. The genes are TRBV19 and TRBJ1-4; TRBD1 agrees at 8 bases. Unmatched junction bases numbered 11, after V lost 7 bases and J lost 7 bases. This CDR3 is built from 15 residues. Per the germline V gene, CDR1 is LNHDA and CDR2 is SQIVND (reference sequence). The CDR3: CASKDTGTGTEKLFF. In DNA form, the CDR3 reads TGTGCCAGTAAAGATACCGGGACAGGTACTGAAAAACTGTTTTTT.

This chain uses TRBV6-4 with TRBJ2-6; D might be TRBD2 (6 bases). The germline gives CDR1 MRHNA, CDR2 SNTAGT. The CDR3 is 16 residues long. V was trimmed by 6 bases and J by 0 bases, leaving 12 bases between them. The CDR3 sequence is CASSWDSSSGANVLTF. The CDR3 DNA is TGTGCCAGCAGCTGGGACTCGAGCTCTGGGGCCAACGTCCTGACTTTC.

This chain connects TRBV5-6 to TRBJ1-2; weak D call: TRBD1 (6 bases). V lost 4 bases and J 3 bases, leaving 13 bases between the germline ends. Germline-derived CDR1 and CDR2 are SGHDT and YYEEEE. CDR3 size: 14 residues. This chain's CDR3 is CASSETQGYYGYTF. The CDR3 nucleotides are TGTGCCAGCAGCGAGACGCAGGGGTACTATGGCTACACCTTC.

This clone was observed a single time. V usage is TRBV6-1 and J usage is TRBJ1-1; D remains unclear. The germline gives CDR1 MNHNS, CDR2 SASEGT. The CDR3 runs 14 residues. V was pared by 2 bases and J by 2 bases, with 9 bases between. In nucleotides, the CDR3 is TGTGCCAGCAGTGAAAACTTTGCCAACACTGAAGCTTTCTTT. Translation: CASSENFANTEAFF.

V gene TRBV3-1 (or the pseudogene TRBV3-2) combines with J gene TRBJ2-3; D not certain. V was clipped by 1 base and J by 0 bases, with 5 bases between them. In germline, CDR1 is LGHDT, CDR2 YNNKEL (reference sequence). The CDR3 is 14 amino acids. The chain's CDR3 is CASSQVGSTDTQYF. The CDR3 region has the DNA TGTGCCAGCAGCCAAGTCGGGAGCACAGATACGCAGTATTTT.

V and J are TRBV6-4 and TRBJ2-3; 7 positions match TRBD1. The junction had 9 bases not matched to a gene; V was cut back by 8 bases and J by 1 base. This CDR3 contains 15 residues. Looked up from germline, CDR1 is MRHNA and CDR2 is SNTAGT. The CDR3 DNA follows: TGTGCCAGCGGGAGATCCGGGACAGGCACAGATACGCAGTATTTT. Amino acids: CASGRSGTGTDTQYF.

The chain recombines TRBV9 with TRBJ2-7; D might be TRBD2 (7 bases). The CDR3 covers 16 residues. With 0 bases removed from V and 3 bases from J, the gap between germline ends came to 16 bases. Germline CDR1 is SGDLS and CDR2 is YYNGEE. For the CDR3, the DNA is TGTGCCAGCAGCGTAGCGGGGGGCTCAGAATTCTACGAGCAGTACTTC. Its translation is CASSVAGGSEFYEQYF.

This clone was counted once. V usage is TRBV11-2 and J usage is TRBJ2-3, with 14 positions matching TRBD2. Germline lookup yields CDR1 SGHAT and CDR2 FQNNGV. CDR3 length: 20 amino acids. V lost 0 bases to trimming and J lost 5 bases; unmatched junction nucleotides: 13. The DNA for the CDR3 is TGTGCCAGCAGCTTAGACCTGGCAGGGACTAGCGGGAGAAAAGGAGATACGCAGTATTTT. It encodes CASSLDLAGTSGRKGDTQYF.

This clone was seen a few times. The rearrangement uses TRBV19 and TRBJ1-4; 10 bases are a match to TRBD1. The CDR3 length is 16 residues. The ends lost 4 bases at V and 8 bases at J; junction bases unmatched: 10. Germline CDR1 is LNHDA and CDR2 is SQIVND (reference sequence). This CDR3 is CASSSDRGLAREKLFF. For the CDR3, the DNA is TGTGCCAGTAGTAGCGACAGGGGGCTTGCTCGGGAAAAACTGTTTTTT.

The chain is built from TRBV19 and TRBJ1-1; D gene unclear. The CDR3 is 13 amino acids. Germline CDR1 and CDR2: LNHDA and SQIVND (reference sequence). The V end lost 2 bases, the J end lost 4 bases, and 8 bases lay between the germline ends. DNA of the CDR3: TGTGCCAGTAGTATATTGGGAGGCACTGAAGCTTTCTTT. Protein product: CASSILGGTEAFF.